The T cell receptor (beta chain) under discussion was sequenced for a study of CD8 T cells in ankylosing spondylitis. Study-wide results and limits: Reportedly, matched ankylosing spondylitis synovial fluid was significantly enriched for disease-linked clones.

TCRdb re-derived calls from the 5' RACE reads in MiXCR, one entry per CDR3 protein. Here the sample spans about 160,000 distinct CDR3 sequences, roughly 10% being singletons. As regards this clonotype: Its antigen remains unidentified.

The sequencing input was blood, either unsorted or a sorted T cell fraction (not recorded which). The source is a female donor with ankylosing spondylitis or in good health (not recorded which).

Here the CDR3 reads CASSIPSGRFYEQYF. CDR3 DNA: TGTGCCAGCAGTATCCCGAGCGGCAGGTTCTACGAGCAGTACTTC. The rearrangement links TRBV6-2 or TRBV6-3 to TRBJ2-7; possibly TRBD2 for D (5 bases). CDR3 length: 15 residues. Germline CDR1 and CDR2: MNHEY and SVGEGT. V gave up 5 bases and J gave up 3 bases, with 17 bases separating them.